This T cell receptor (beta chain) was retrieved from a study of vaccination and CD4 T cells after COVID-19. Findings and caveats of the study: Spike mono-reactivity was shown by 304 of 307 vaccine-specific clones in convalescent patients.

The Oncomine TCR Beta short-read assay sequenced DNA from cultured CD4+ T cells. TCRdb itself ran the PCR reads through MiXCR, one entry per CDR3 protein. The table has 6,500 to 9,000 distinct CDR3 sequences, 63% seen once. This CDR3 has 16 amino acids. Germline CDR1 reads SEHNR; CDR2 reads FQNEAQ (reference sequence). Trimming removed 1 base from V and 1 base from J; junction bases left unmatched: 6. Regarding treatment: approximately 10-day PBMC culture with coronavirus spike peptide pools or control peptides (ViraFEST assay). TCRs were sequenced by ViraFEST after antigen-specific T cells had been expanded with peptide pools. For this clonotype: Its antigen is currently unknown.

The source material was CD4+ T cells from blood, cultured in vitro. V usage is TRBV7-9 and J usage is TRBJ1-1; 7 nucleotides agree with TRBD1. The TCR was taken from a human donor who had recovered from COVID-19. Written as DNA, the CDR3 is TGTGCCAGCAGCTTAGGTGGGACAGCGGGGAACACTGAAGCTTTCTTT. This sequence encodes CASSLGGTAGNTEAFF.